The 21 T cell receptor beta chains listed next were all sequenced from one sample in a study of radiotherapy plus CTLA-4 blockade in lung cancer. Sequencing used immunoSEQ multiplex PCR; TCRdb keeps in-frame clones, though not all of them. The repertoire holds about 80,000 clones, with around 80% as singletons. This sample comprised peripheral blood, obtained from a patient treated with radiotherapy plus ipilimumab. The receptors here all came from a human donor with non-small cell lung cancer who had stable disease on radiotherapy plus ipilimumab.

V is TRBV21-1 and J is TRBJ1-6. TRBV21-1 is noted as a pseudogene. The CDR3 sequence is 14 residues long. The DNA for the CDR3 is TGTGCCAGCAGCAGACAGGGAGGGAATTCACCCCTCCACTTT. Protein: CASSRQGGNSPLHF.

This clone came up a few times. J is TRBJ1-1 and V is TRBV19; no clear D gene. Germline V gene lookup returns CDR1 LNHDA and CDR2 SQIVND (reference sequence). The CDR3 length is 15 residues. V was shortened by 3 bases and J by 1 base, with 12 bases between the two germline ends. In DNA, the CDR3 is TGTGCCAGTAGTATCGGTAACAACGCGAACACTGAAGCTTTCTTT. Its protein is CASSIGNNANTEAFF.

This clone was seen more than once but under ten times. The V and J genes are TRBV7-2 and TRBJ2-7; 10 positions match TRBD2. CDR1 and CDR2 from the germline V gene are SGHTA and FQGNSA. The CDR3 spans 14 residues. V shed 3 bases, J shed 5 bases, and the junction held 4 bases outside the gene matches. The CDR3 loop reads CASSLGTSVDEQYF. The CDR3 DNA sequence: TGTGCCAGCAGCTTGGGGACTAGCGTTGACGAGCAGTACTTC. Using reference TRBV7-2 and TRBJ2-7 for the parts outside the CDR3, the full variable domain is GAGVSQSPSNKVTEKGKDVELRCDPISGHTALYWYRQSLGQGLEFLIYFQGNSAPDKSGLPSDRFSAERTGGSVSTLTIQRTQQEDSAVYLCASSLGTSVDEQYFGPGTRLTVT.

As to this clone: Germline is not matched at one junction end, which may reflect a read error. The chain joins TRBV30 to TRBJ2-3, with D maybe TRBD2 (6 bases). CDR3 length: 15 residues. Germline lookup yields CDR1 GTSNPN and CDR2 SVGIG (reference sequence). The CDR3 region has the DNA TGTGCCCGGAGTGCGGGACCCGTCGGCACAGATACGCAGTATTTT. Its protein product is CARSAGPVGTDTQYF.

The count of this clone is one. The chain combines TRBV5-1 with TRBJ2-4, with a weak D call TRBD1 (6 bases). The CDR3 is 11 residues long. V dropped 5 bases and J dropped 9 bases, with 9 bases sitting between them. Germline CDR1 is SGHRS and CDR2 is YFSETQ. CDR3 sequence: CASRTGSIQYF. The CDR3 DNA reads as TGCGCCAGCAGGACAGGCAGCATTCAGTACTTC.

In DNA form, the CDR3 reads TGTGCCAGCAGTTACTCGAGAGTGGGCTATGGCTACACCTTC. Translating gives CASSYSRVGYGYTF. V is TRBV6-5 and J is TRBJ1-2; D unclear. In germline, CDR1 is MNHEY, CDR2 SVGAGI. Trimming removed 0 bases from V and 4 bases from J, with 9 bases in between. There are 14 residues in the CDR3.

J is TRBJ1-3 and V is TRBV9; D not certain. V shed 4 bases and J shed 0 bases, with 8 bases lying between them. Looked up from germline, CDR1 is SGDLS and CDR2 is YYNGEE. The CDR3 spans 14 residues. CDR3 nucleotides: TGTGCCAGCAGCCCGACCCTCTCTGGAAACACCATATATTTT. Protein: CASSPTLSGNTIYF.

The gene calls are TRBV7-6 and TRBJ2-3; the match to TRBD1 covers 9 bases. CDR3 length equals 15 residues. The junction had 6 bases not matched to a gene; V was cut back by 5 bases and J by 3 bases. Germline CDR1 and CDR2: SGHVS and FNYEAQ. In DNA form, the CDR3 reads TGTGCCAGCAGCATACAGGGGGCAGTGACAGATACGCAGTATTTT. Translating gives CASSIQGAVTDTQYF.

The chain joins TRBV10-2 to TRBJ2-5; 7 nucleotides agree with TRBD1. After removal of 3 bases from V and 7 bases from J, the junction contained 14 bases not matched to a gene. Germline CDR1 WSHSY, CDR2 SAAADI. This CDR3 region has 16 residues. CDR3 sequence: CASSDPIYRGVGTQYF. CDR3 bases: TGCGCCAGCAGTGACCCGATTTACAGGGGCGTCGGGACCCAGTACTTC.

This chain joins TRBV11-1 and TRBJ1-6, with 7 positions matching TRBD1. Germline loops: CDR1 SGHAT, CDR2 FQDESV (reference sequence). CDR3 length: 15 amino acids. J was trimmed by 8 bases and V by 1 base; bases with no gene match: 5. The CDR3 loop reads CASSLERGRDSPLHF. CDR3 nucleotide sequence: TGTGCCAGCAGCTTAGAAAGGGGGCGCGATTCACCCCTCCACTTT.

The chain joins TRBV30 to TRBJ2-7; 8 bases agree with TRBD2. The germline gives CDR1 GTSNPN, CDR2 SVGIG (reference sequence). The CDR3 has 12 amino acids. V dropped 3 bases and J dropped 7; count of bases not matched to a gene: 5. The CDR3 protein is CAWSGGGREQYF. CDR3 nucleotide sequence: TGTGCCTGGAGCGGGGGGGGCCGTGAGCAGTACTTC.

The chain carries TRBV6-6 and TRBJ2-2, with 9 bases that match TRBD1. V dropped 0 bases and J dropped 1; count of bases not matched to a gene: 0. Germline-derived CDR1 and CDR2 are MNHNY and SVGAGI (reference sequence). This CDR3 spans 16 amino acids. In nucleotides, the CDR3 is TGTGCCAGCAGTTACTCGGGACAGGGGAACACCGGGGAGCTGTTTTTT. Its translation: CASSYSGQGNTGELFF.

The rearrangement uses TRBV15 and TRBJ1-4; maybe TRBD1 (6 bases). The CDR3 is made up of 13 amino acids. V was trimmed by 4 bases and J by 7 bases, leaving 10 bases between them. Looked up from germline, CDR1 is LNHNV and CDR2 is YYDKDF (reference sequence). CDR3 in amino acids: CATSTRGGEKLFF. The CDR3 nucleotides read TGTGCCACCAGCACCAGGGGAGGTGAAAAACTGTTTTTT.

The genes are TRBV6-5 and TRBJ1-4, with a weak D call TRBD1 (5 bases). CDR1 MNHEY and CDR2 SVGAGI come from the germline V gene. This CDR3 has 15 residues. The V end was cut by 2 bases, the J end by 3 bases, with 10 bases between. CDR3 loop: CASSYNGASNEKLFF. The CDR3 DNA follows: TGTGCCAGCAGTTACAATGGGGCCTCTAATGAAAAACTGTTTTTT.

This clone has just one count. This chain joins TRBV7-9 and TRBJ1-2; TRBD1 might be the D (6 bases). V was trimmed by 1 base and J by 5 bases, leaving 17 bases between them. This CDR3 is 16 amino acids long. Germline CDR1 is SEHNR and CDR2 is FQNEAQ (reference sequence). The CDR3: CASSLETGTWTYGYTF. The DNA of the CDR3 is TGTGCCAGCAGCTTAGAAACCGGGACATGGACATATGGCTACACCTTC.

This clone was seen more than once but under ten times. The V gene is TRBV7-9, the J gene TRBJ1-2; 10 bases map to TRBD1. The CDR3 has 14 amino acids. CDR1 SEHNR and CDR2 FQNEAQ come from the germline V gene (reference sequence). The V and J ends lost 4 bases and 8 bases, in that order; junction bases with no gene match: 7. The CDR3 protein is CASSSADRGQGYTF. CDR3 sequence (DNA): TGTGCCAGCAGCTCAGCCGACAGGGGGCAGGGCTACACCTTC.

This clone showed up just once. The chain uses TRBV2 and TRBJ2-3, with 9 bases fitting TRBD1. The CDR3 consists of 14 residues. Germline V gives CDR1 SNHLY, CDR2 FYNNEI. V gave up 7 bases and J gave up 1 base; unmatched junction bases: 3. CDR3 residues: CASTRDRGTDTQYF. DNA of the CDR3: TGTGCCAGCACCAGGGACAGGGGCACAGATACGCAGTATTTT.

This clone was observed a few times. CDR3 amino acids: CASSREQGSNEKLFF. The DNA of the CDR3 is TGTGCCAGCAGCCGCGAACAGGGATCTAATGAAAAACTGTTTTTT. This chain links TRBV2 with TRBJ1-4; maybe TRBD1 (6 bases). The CDR3 spans 15 residues. Deletions cut 6 bases from V and 3 bases from J, with 14 bases between. Per the germline V gene, CDR1 is SNHLY and CDR2 is FYNNEI.

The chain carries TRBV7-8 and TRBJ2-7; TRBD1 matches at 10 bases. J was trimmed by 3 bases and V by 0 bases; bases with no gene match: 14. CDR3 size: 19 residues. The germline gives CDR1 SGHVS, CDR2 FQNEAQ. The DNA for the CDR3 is TGTGCCAGCAGCTTAGCTTCGTCTTTCGGGACAGGGGTAAACTACGAGCAGTACTTC. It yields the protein CASSLASSFGTGVNYEQYF.

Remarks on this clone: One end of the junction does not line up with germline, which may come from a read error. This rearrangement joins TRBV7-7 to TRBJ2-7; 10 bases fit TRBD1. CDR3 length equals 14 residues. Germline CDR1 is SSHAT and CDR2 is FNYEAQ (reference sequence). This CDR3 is CASSPGTGAYEQYF. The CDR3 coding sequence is TGTGCTAGCAGCCCCGGGACAGGGGCCTACGAGCAGTACTTC.

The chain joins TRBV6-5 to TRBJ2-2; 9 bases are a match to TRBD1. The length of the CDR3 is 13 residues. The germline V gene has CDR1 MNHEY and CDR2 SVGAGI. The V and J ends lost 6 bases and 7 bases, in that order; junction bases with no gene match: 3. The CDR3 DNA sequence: TGTGCCAGCAGAGGGACAGGGTACGGGGAGCTGTTTTTT. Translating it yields CASRGTGYGELFF.